Listed here are 20 T cell receptor beta chains from one sample, sequenced in a study of blood T cell repertoires in COVID-19. This table comes from immunoSEQ multiplex PCR, and its TCRdb copy is limited to in-frame clones, with some not included. The table includes some 170,000 clones, around 82% detected once. Source material: PBMCs or T cells enriched from blood (not recorded which). The source of these receptors is a man aged 35-49 years who had recovered from COVID-19.

The chain joins TRBV6-5 to TRBJ2-2, with TRBD1 identical over 10 bases. Trimming took 6 bases from V and 7 from J; bases not matched to a gene: 8. Germline lookup yields CDR1 MNHEY and CDR2 SVGAGI. The CDR3 length is 15 residues. CDR3 coding DNA: TGTGCCAGCAGGGAGGACAGGGGGTATGGCGGGGAGCTGTTTTTT. Translating it yields CASREDRGYGGELFF.

A few counts support this clone. The genes are TRBV5-1 and TRBJ1-2; TRBD1 matches at 9 bases. CDR1 is SGHRS and CDR2 is YFSETQ in the germline V gene. The CDR3 has 13 amino acids. The junction had 6 bases not matched to a gene; V was cut back by 4 bases and J by 8 bases. CDR3 region: CASSPGTGQGYTF. CDR3 nucleotides: TGCGCCAGCAGCCCCGGGACAGGGCAAGGCTACACCTTC. The full variable domain, its missing parts supplied by reference TRBV5-1 and TRBJ1-2, is KAGVTQTPRYLIKTRGQQVTLSCSPISGHRSVSWYQQTPGQGLQFLFEYFSETQRNKGNFPGRFSGRQFSNSRSEMNVSTLELGDSALYLCASSPGTGQGYTFGSGTRLTVV.

The gene calls are TRBV9 and TRBJ1-1; 7 bases align to TRBD1. The CDR3 runs 16 residues. Trimming removed 0 bases from V and 4 bases from J; junction bases left unmatched: 9. Looked up from germline, CDR1 is SGDLS and CDR2 is YYNGEE. The CDR3 loop reads CASSVGGGGESTEAFF. The CDR3, as DNA: TGTGCCAGCAGCGTAGGAGGGGGCGGGGAGAGCACTGAAGCTTTCTTT.

This chain links TRBV25-1 with TRBJ2-2; a weak D match, TRBD1 (5 bases). Trimming removed 2 bases at V and 1 base at J, with 5 bases between. From germline, CDR1 is MGHDK and CDR2 SYGVNS. The CDR3 runs to 14 residues. The CDR3 DNA is TGTGCCAGCAGTGAACAGGGGAACACCGGGGAGCTGTTTTTT. This codes for CASSEQGNTGELFF.

The V call is TRBV6-6, the J call TRBJ2-2; TRBD2 aligns across 14 bases. This CDR3 contains 16 residues. V dropped 5 bases and J dropped 6; count of bases not matched to a gene: 5. CDR1 and CDR2 from the germline V gene are MNHNY and SVGAGI (reference sequence). The CDR3 region has the DNA TGTGCCAGCAGTCAAGCGGGACTAGCGGGGGCCGGGGAGCTGTTTTTT. Translating gives CASSQAGLAGAGELFF.

V gene TRBV18 combines with J gene TRBJ2-5, with D unresolved. The CDR3 spans 14 residues. Trimming shortened V by 3 bases and J by 3 bases, and 11 bases separated the two germline ends. The germline V gene has CDR1 KGHSH and CDR2 LQKENI. The CDR3 bases are TGTGCCAGCTCACCCCCATATTCTAAAGAGACCCAGTACTTC. It yields the protein CASSPPYSKETQYF. The full variable domain, in which reference TRBV18 and TRBJ2-5 provide the parts outside the CDR3, is NAGVMQNPRHLVRRRGQEARLRCSPMKGHSHVYWYRQLPEEGLKFMVYLQKENIIDESGMPKERFSAEFPKEGPSILRIQQVVRGDSAAYFCASSPPYSKETQYFGPGTRLLVL.

The chain combines TRBV5-6 with TRBJ1-2; D may be TRBD1 (6 bases). Deletions cut 3 bases from V and 3 bases from J, with 18 bases between. This CDR3 comprises 16 residues. Germline V lookup: CDR1 SGHDT, CDR2 YYEEEE. The CDR3 sequence is CASSSLRQAWDYGYTF. The DNA for the CDR3 is TGTGCCAGCAGCTCTCTTCGACAGGCCTGGGACTATGGCTACACCTTC.

This chain uses TRBV6-4 with TRBJ1-1, with 7 bases lining up with TRBD1. Germline CDR1 and CDR2: MRHNA and SNTAGT. J gave up 1 base and V 5 bases, and 7 bases lay outside the gene matches. This CDR3 has 15 residues. The CDR3 sequence: CASSPGTATNTEAFF. CDR3 DNA: TGTGCCAGCAGTCCCGGGACAGCGACGAACACTGAAGCTTTCTTT.

This clone has just one count. The V call is TRBV5-1, the J call TRBJ2-3, with D maybe TRBD2 (6 bases). V was clipped by 1 base and J by 3 bases, with 12 bases between them. The CDR3 loop spans 15 amino acids. Germline-derived CDR1 and CDR2 are SGHRS and YFSETQ. The CDR3 spells CASSLRGAGTDTQYF. CDR3 bases: TGCGCCAGCAGCTTGAGAGGGGCGGGGACAGATACGCAGTATTTT.

This clone has a single count. V is TRBV18 and J is TRBJ2-6; 8 positions match TRBD1. Germline V gene data show CDR1 as KGHSH and CDR2 as LQKENI. The J segment lost 0 bases and the V segment lost 5 bases, leaving 3 bases of the junction unmatched. The CDR3 spans 16 residues. CDR3 sequence: CASSRQGYSGANVLTF. For the CDR3, the DNA is TGTGCCAGCTCAAGACAGGGGTACTCTGGGGCCAACGTCCTGACTTTC.

The chain has TRBV10-3 and TRBJ2-3, with 9 bases that match TRBD2. The CDR3 consists of 14 residues. CDR1 ENHRY and CDR2 SYGVKD come from the germline V gene. V lost 6 bases and J lost 5; bases outside the gene matches: 6. In nucleotides, the CDR3 is TGTGCCATCAGACCGGGACTAGCAGTAGATACGCAGTATTTT. Residues: CAIRPGLAVDTQYF.

The J gene is TRBJ1-5, the V gene TRBV4-2; 8 positions agree with TRBD1. CDR3 length equals 18 residues. The germline gives CDR1 LGHNA, CDR2 YNFKEQ. With 0 bases clipped from V and 1 base from J, the junction kept 8 bases outside the gene matches. The CDR3 DNA reads as TGTGCCAGCAGCCAAGATGAGCAGGGGGCGTACAGCAATCAGCCCCAGCATTTT. This translates into CASSQDEQGAYSNQPQHF.

This clone was recorded only once. The rearrangement links TRBV2 to TRBJ1-1; D gene uncertain. V was clipped by 3 bases and J by 2 bases, with 13 bases between them. Germline V CDR1 and CDR2: SNHLY, FYNNEI. The CDR3 contains 15 residues. The CDR3 coding sequence is TGTGCCAGCAGTGATACCGGGAGAGGTAACACTGAAGCTTTCTTT. This encodes CASSDTGRGNTEAFF.

V gene TRBV19 combines with J gene TRBJ1-5, with 7 bases identical to TRBD1. Germline V CDR1 and CDR2: LNHDA, SQIVND (reference sequence). V was clipped by 2 bases and J by 5 bases; unmatched bases: 6. This CDR3 region has 15 residues. The CDR3 protein is CASSISTGFDQPQHF. CDR3 sequence (DNA): TGTGCCAGTAGTATATCGACAGGGTTCGATCAGCCCCAGCATTTT.

This chain joins TRBV10-3 and TRBJ2-7; the D is unclear. V gave up 0 bases and J gave up 3 bases, with 6 bases separating them. Germline V gives CDR1 ENHRY, CDR2 SYGVKD. This CDR3 region has 13 residues. CDR3 in DNA: TGTGCCATCAGTGAGTCTATAGTCTACGAGCAGTACTTC. This gives the protein CAISESIVYEQYF.

This chain connects TRBV19 to TRBJ1-1; D is ambiguous. This CDR3 has 13 amino acids. V was clipped by 6 bases and J by 0 bases, with 8 bases between them. The V gene's germline CDR1 is LNHDA and CDR2 SQIVND (reference sequence). Here the CDR3 DNA reads TGTGCCAGTAGCCTTACAATGAACACTGAAGCTTTCTTT. Protein sequence: CASSLTMNTEAFF.

The gene calls are TRBV3-1 (or the pseudogene TRBV3-2) and TRBJ1-2; 9 bases agree with TRBD1. The germline gives CDR1 LGHDT, CDR2 YNNKEL (reference sequence). The CDR3 consists of 14 residues. Unmatched junction bases numbered 5, after V lost 3 bases and J lost 6 bases. CDR3 sequence: CASSHAQGAHGYTF. Written as DNA, the CDR3 is TGTGCCAGCAGCCATGCACAGGGGGCTCATGGCTACACCTTC.

The chain couples TRBV11-2 to TRBJ2-3; D unresolved. Germline assignment: CDR1 SGHAT and CDR2 FQNNGV. Between the trimmed V and J ends, which lost 3 bases and 6 bases, there was a span of 4 bases. The CDR3 totals 11 residues. For the CDR3, the DNA is TGTGCCAGCAGCTTTTCGGATACGCAGTATTTT. Encoded protein: CASSFSDTQYF.

This chain joins TRBV2 and TRBJ1-6; no reliable D call. Germline lookup yields CDR1 SNHLY and CDR2 FYNNEI. This CDR3 is 14 amino acids long. The V and J ends lost 8 bases and 11 bases respectively, with 19 bases between them. The chain's CDR3 is CASGPGAPEAPLHF. Written as DNA, the CDR3 is TGTGCCAGCGGCCCTGGCGCCCCGGAGGCACCCCTCCACTTT.

The V and J genes are TRBV27 and TRBJ2-3; maybe TRBD2 (6 bases). The germline CDR1 and CDR2 sequences are MNHEY and SMNVEV (reference sequence). The CDR3 length is 15 residues. V lost 4 bases and J lost 0, with 11 bases in between. The DNA of the CDR3 is TGTGCCAGCAGTTCCGTAGCGGACAGCACAGATACGCAGTATTTT. Protein: CASSSVADSTDTQYF.